The 11 T cell receptor beta chains given below trace back to one sample, sequenced in a study of T cells in Graves' hyperthyroidism and ophthalmopathy. Amplification targeted TCR beta CDR3 regions from RNA transcripts. Primed by the HTBI set, a first-round RT-PCR was run on the TCR CDR3. MiXCR, applied by TCRdb to the multiplex PCR reads, yields one record per CDR3 protein. The data contain roughly 640,000 distinct CDR3 sequences, roughly 15% of them singletons. Sequencing input: blood. Every receptor here comes from a woman in her thirties or forties with Graves' ophthalmopathy.

This clonotype is a singleton in its sample. This chain joins TRBV10-2 and TRBJ1-1; possibly TRBD1 for D (6 bases). Between the trimmed V and J ends, which lost 0 bases and 0 bases, there was a span of 8 bases. The CDR3 length is 15 residues. The germline gives CDR1 WSHSY, CDR2 SAAADI. The CDR3 loop is CASSESGGMNTEAFF. In DNA, the CDR3 is TGCGCCAGCAGTGAGTCGGGGGGCATGAACACTGAAGCTTTCTTT.

This clonotype was recorded a few times. V gene TRBV27 combines with J gene TRBJ2-5; 9 bases fit TRBD2. V shed 7 bases and J 11 bases; nucleotides not matched to a gene: 11. This CDR3 has 13 residues. Germline V gene lookup returns CDR1 MNHEY and CDR2 SMNVEV (reference sequence). DNA of the CDR3: TGTGCCAGCACCGCGTTCGCGGGAGGGGTTCAGTACTTC. Translation gives CASTAFAGGVQYF.

This clonotype has just a few counts. This rearrangement joins TRBV9 to TRBJ2-6, with TRBD1 matching over 7 bases. This CDR3 contains 17 residues. Trimming removed 0 bases from V and 3 bases from J; junction bases left unmatched: 6. CDR1 is SGDLS and CDR2 is YYNGEE in the germline V gene. This chain's CDR3 is CASSVAGRGIGANVLTF. Written as DNA, the CDR3 is TGTGCCAGCAGCGTAGCGGGCAGGGGGATTGGGGCCAACGTCCTGACTTTC. Filled out from reference TRBV9 and TRBJ2-6, the complete variable domain reads DSGVTQTPKHLITATGQRVTLRCSPRSGDLSVYWYQQSLDQGLQFLIQYYNGEERAKGNILERFSAQQFPDLHSELNLSSLELGDSALYFCASSVAGRGIGANVLTFGAGSRLTVL.

The table lists this clonotype with a few counts. V is TRBV5-1 and J is TRBJ2-5; D is uncertain. Germline CDR1 is SGHRS and CDR2 is YFSETQ. With 4 bases removed from V and 4 bases from J, the gap between germline ends came to 11 bases. The CDR3 extends over 13 amino acids. For the CDR3, the DNA is TGCGCCAGCAGCCCCACGGCCCCAGAGACCCAGTACTTC. Its protein product is CASSPTAPETQYF.

This clonotype occurred many times. V usage is TRBV12-5 and J usage is TRBJ2-1; unclear D gene. Trimming took 2 bases from V and 0 from J, leaving 8 bases between them. Germline values: CDR1 LGHNT, CDR2 FRNRAP. The CDR3 is 15 residues long. The CDR3 DNA is TGTGCTAGTGGTTTGAGCAGGAGCTCCTACAATGAGCAGTTCTTC. Encoded protein: CASGLSRSSYNEQFF.

This clonotype was recorded a few times. This chain connects TRBV6-2 or TRBV6-3 to TRBJ2-2; D remains unclear. Germline values: CDR1 MNHEY, CDR2 SVGEGT. This CDR3 spans 13 amino acids. The germline V and J ends were trimmed by 7 bases and 2 bases, with 8 bases remaining between them. The CDR3 coding sequence is TGTGCCAGCACCAGAGTAAACACCGGGGAGCTGTTTTTT. Translation gives CASTRVNTGELFF.

The V and J genes are TRBV28 and TRBJ2-7; D remains unclear. The CDR3 covers 15 residues. V lost 3 bases to trimming and J lost 1 base, with 13 bases between them. In germline, CDR1 is MDHEN, CDR2 SYDVKM. The CDR3 sequence: CASSFSHGLSYEQYF. CDR3 DNA: TGTGCCAGCAGTTTCTCGCACGGTCTATCCTACGAGCAGTACTTC.

Of note for this clonotype: Given a much more abundant clone one base away, this may be a read error. V usage is TRBV3-1 and J usage is TRBJ1-6, with a weak D call TRBD1 (5 bases). The CDR3 contains 14 residues. V lost 3 bases, J lost 10 bases, and 13 bases lay in between. Germline CDR1 and CDR2: LGHDT and YNNKEL (reference sequence). The CDR3: CASSQRDGLSPLHF. CDR3 DNA sequence: TGTGCCAGCAGCCAGCGGGACGGGCTCTCACCCCTCCACTTT.

This clonotype appeared many times. V usage is TRBV2 and J usage is TRBJ2-2; D could derive from TRBD1 or TRBD2 (5 bases each). The CDR3 runs 16 residues. Germline CDR1 and CDR2: SNHLY and FYNNEI. Trimming stripped 6 bases from V and 6 bases from J, with 20 bases between. This CDR3 reads CASSEQAQGVAGELFF. CDR3 nucleotides: TGTGCCAGCAGCGAACAGGCCCAGGGAGTAGCCGGGGAGCTGTTTTTT.

This clonotype has ten or more counts. This chain uses TRBV11-2 with TRBJ2-3; no firm D call. Germline values: CDR1 SGHAT, CDR2 FQNNGV. Trimming took 0 bases from V and 3 from J, leaving 7 bases between them. This CDR3 is built from 14 residues. For the CDR3, the DNA is TGTGCCAGCAGCTTAGAAGGGTGGACAGATACGCAGTATTTT. Its protein product is CASSLEGWTDTQYF.

Remarks on this clonotype: One end of the junction does not line up with germline, which may come from a read error. The V and J genes are TRBV7-9 and TRBJ2-7, with TRBD2 matching over 10 bases. Per the germline V gene, CDR1 is SEHNR and CDR2 is FQNEAQ (reference sequence). The CDR3 is 21 residues long. This chain's CDR3 is CASSPSHSRLAGVETSHEQYF. The CDR3 coding sequence is TGTGCCAGCAGCCCTAGTCACAGTCGGCTAGCGGGAGTCGAGACCTCCCACGAGCAGTACTTC. Drawing the rest from reference TRBV7-9 and TRBJ2-7, the complete variable domain is DTGVSQNPRHKITKRGQNVTFRCDPISEHNRLYWYRQTLGQGPEFLTYFQNEAQLEKSRLLSDRFSAERPKGSFSTLEIQRTEQGDSAMYLCASSPSHSRLAGVETSHEQYFGPGTRLTVT.